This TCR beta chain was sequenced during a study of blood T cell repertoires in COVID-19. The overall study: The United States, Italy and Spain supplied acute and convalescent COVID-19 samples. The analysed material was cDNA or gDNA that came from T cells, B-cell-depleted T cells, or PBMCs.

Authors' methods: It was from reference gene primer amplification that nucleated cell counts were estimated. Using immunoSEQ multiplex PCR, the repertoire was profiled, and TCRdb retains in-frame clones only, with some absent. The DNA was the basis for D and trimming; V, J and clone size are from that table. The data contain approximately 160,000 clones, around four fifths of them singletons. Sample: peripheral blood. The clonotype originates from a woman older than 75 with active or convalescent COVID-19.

In DNA, the CDR3 is TGCGCCAGCAGCCAAGGAATGACAGGCAGCAATCAGCCCCAGCATTTT. Translation: CASSQGMTGSNQPQHF. This chain links TRBV4-1 with TRBJ1-5, with a possible D match to TRBD1 (6 bases). V dropped 1 base and J dropped 1 base, with 11 bases sitting between them. This CDR3 spans 16 amino acids. CDR1 and CDR2 (germline): MGHRA, YSYEKL.